Shown below are 9 T cell receptor beta chains from a single sample sequenced in a study of T cells in Graves' hyperthyroidism and ophthalmopathy. The CDR3 regions of TCR beta were amplified from RNA transcripts. Primed by the HTBI set, a first-round RT-PCR was run on the TCR CDR3. TCRdb passed the multiplex PCR reads through MiXCR, listing each CDR3 protein once. The table has fewer than 650,000 distinct CDR3 sequences, more than 11% seen once. The sample consisted of blood. The source is a woman younger than 45 with Graves' hyperthyroidism that later progressed to Graves' ophthalmopathy.

This clonotype occurred many times. The V gene is TRBV11-2, the J gene TRBJ2-3; D not certain. The V end lost 5 bases, the J end lost 0 bases, and 12 bases lay between the germline ends. CDR1 SGHAT and CDR2 FQNNGV come from the germline V gene. The CDR3 runs to 15 residues. The CDR3 region is CASSTYTSSTDTQYF. CDR3 bases: TGTGCCAGCAGCACATACACGTCTAGCACAGATACGCAGTATTTT. Using reference TRBV11-2 and TRBJ2-3 for the parts outside the CDR3, the full variable domain is EAGVAQSPRYKIIEKRQSVAFWCNPISGHATLYWYQQILGQGPKLLIQFQNNGVVDDSQLPKDRFSAERLKGVDSTLKIQPAKLEDSAVYLCASSTYTSSTDTQYFGPGTRLTVL.

The rearrangement uses TRBV20-1 and TRBJ1-6; 9 bases align to TRBD1. CDR1 and CDR2 (germline): DFQATT, SNEGSKA (reference sequence). V shed 2 bases and J 10 bases; nucleotides not matched to a gene: 6. This CDR3 has 14 amino acids. The CDR3 loop reads CSARSGTGSSPLHF. The CDR3 bases are TGCAGTGCTAGAAGCGGGACAGGGAGCTCACCCCTCCACTTT.

Worth noting for this clonotype: This may come from a read error, since a much larger clone is one base off. This chain connects TRBV30 to TRBJ1-4, with a possible D match to TRBD1 (5 bases). Trimming removed 4 bases at V and 11 bases at J, with 17 bases between. Germline CDR1 and CDR2: GTSNPN and SVGIG (reference sequence). The CDR3 has 13 amino acids. The CDR3 DNA reads as TGTGCCTGGAACCTCAGGGAAGGCATGAAACTGTTTTTT. Residues: CAWNLREGMKLFF.

This clonotype has more than one count but fewer than ten. One end of the junction varies from germline; a read error may be responsible. The chain links TRBV7-2 to TRBJ2-7; TRBD2 matches at 8 bases. Germline assignment: CDR1 SGHTA and CDR2 FQGNSA. This CDR3 comprises 14 residues. CDR3 in amino acids: CASSTPSGFYAQYF. CDR3 nucleotide sequence: TGTGCCAGCAGCACGCCTAGCGGGTTCTACGCGCAGTACTTC.

Ten or more counts support this clonotype. V and J are TRBV24-1 and TRBJ2-3; a weak D match, TRBD2 (5 bases). Trimming stripped 0 bases from V and 4 bases from J, with 16 bases between. The CDR3 is made up of 17 amino acids. CDR1 is KGHDR, CDR2 SFDVKD, per germline. The CDR3 DNA is TGTGCCACCAGTGATTTGGATACAGAGGGCGCGGCAGATACGCAGTATTTT. Encoded protein: CATSDLDTEGAADTQYF.

V is TRBV5-6 and J is TRBJ2-2; 13 positions agree with TRBD2. Germline-derived CDR1 and CDR2 are SGHDT and YYEEEE. CDR3 length equals 16 residues. V dropped 5 bases and J dropped 5; count of bases not matched to a gene: 6. The CDR3 region is CASSYGLAGATGELFF. As DNA, the CDR3 is TGTGCCAGCAGTTACGGACTAGCGGGAGCAACCGGGGAGCTGTTTTTT.

This clonotype was detected many times. J is TRBJ2-1 and V is TRBV27; 13 bases are shared with TRBD2. CDR1 MNHEY and CDR2 SMNVEV come from the germline V gene (reference sequence). V trimming: 6 bases; J trimming: 9 bases; junction bases outside the gene matches: 11. The CDR3 length is 16 residues. DNA of the CDR3: TGTGCCAGCAGACTCGGACTAGCGGGAGTGGTAGGTGAGCAGTTCTTC. This codes for CASRLGLAGVVGEQFF.

A few counts support this clonotype. V is TRBV19 and J is TRBJ1-5, with no clear D. The CDR3 covers 18 residues. Per the germline V gene, CDR1 is LNHDA and CDR2 is SQIVND (reference sequence). Trimming left V 1 base short and J 9 bases short, with 25 bases between. The CDR3 sequence: CASSIAKGSKEGKRPQHF. The CDR3 DNA follows: TGTGCCAGTAGTATAGCTAAAGGTAGCAAGGAAGGTAAGAGGCCCCAGCATTTT.

The gene calls are TRBV28 and TRBJ2-7, with 10 bases that match TRBD2. CDR3 length: 15 amino acids. The V segment lost 4 bases and the J segment 7 bases; nucleotides outside the gene matches: 10. CDR1 is MDHEN and CDR2 is SYDVKM in the germline V gene. The CDR3 DNA sequence: TGTGCCAGCAGTTCTAGCGGGAGTCGGTTGGGTGAGCAGTACTTC. Translation: CASSSSGSRLGEQYF.